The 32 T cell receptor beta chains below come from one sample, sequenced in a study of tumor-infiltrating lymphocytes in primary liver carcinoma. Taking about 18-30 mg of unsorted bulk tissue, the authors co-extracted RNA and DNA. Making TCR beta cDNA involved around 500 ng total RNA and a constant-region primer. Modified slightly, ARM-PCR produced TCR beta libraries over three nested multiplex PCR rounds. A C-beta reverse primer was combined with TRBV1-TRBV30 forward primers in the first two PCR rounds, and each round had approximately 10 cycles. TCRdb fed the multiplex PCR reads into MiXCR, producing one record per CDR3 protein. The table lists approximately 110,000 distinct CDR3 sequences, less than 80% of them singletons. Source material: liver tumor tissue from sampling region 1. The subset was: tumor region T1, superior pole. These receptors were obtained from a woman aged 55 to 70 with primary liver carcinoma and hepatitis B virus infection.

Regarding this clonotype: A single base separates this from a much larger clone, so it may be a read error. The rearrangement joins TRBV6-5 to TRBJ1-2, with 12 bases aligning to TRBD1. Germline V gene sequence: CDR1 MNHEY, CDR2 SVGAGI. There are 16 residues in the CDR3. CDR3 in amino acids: CASSPSAGTGGYGYAF. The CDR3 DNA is TGTGCCAGCAGCCCAAGCGCCGGGACAGGGGGCTATGGCTACGCCTTC.

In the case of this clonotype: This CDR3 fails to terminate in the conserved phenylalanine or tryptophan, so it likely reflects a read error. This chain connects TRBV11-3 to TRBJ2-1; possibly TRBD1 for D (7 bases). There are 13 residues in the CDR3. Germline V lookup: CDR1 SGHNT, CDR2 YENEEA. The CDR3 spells CASSLDREDEQFL. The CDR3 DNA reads TGTGCCAGCAGCCTCGACAGGGAGGATGAACAGTTCTTA.

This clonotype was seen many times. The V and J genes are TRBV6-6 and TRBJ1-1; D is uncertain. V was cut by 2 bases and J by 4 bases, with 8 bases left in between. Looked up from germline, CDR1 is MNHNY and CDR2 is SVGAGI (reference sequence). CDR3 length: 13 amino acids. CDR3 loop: CASSYQDGTEAFF. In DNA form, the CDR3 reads TGTGCCAGCAGTTACCAGGACGGCACTGAAGCTTTCTTT.

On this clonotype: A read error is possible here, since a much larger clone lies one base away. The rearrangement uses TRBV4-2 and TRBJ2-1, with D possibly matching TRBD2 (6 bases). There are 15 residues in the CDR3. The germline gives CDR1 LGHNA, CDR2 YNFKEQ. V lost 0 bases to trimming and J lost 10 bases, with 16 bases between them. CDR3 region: CASSQDVGLPKEQFF. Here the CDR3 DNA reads TGTGCCAGCAGCCAAGATGTAGGACTACCTAAAGAGCAGTTCTTC.

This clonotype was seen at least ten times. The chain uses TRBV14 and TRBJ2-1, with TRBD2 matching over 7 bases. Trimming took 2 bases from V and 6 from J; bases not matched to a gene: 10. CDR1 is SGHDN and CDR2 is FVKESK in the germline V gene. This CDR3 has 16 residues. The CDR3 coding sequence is TGTGCCAGCAGCCAATCCAAGCGGGATAGACGCAATGAGCAGTTCTTC. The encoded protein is CASSQSKRDRRNEQFF.

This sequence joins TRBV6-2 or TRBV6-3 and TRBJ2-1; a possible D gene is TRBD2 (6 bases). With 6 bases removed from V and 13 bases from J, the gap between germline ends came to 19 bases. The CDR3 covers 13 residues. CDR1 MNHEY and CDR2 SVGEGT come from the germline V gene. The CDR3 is CASRLACLGPQFF. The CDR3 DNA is TGTGCCAGCAGGCTAGCGTGTCTCGGACCACAGTTCTTC.

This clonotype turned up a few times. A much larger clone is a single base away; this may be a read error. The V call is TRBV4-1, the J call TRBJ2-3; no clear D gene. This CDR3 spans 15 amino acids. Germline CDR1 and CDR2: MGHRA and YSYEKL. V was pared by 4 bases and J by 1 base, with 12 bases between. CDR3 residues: CASSPMQPRTDTQYF. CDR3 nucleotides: TGCGCCAGCAGCCCGATGCAGCCTCGCACAGATACGCAGTATTTT.

This CDR3 reads CAISEWLGEKLFF. The CDR3 DNA reads as TGTGCCATTAGCGAGTGGCTAGGTGAAAAACTGTTTTTT. V and J are TRBV11-2 and TRBJ1-4, with D unclear. The CDR3 totals 13 residues. With 10 bases removed from V and 7 bases from J, the gap between germline ends came to 16 bases. Germline V gives CDR1 SGHAT, CDR2 FQNNGV.

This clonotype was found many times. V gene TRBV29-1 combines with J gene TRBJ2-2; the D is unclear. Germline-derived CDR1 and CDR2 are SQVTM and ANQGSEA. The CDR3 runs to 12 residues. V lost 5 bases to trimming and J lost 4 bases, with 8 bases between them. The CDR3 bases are TGCAGCGTTAAGAAGGGCACCGGGGAGCTGTTTTTT. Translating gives CSVKKGTGELFF.

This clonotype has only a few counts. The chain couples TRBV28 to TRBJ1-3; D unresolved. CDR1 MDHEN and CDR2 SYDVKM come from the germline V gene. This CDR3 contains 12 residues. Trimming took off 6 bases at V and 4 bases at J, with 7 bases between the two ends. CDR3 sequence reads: CASSTRGNTIYF. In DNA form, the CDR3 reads TGTGCCAGCAGCACCCGCGGAAACACCATATATTTT.

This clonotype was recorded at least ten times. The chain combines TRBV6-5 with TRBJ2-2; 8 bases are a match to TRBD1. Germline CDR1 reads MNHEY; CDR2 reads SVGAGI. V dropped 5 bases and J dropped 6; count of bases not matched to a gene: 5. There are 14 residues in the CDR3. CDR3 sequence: CASSPDREAGELFF. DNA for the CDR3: TGTGCCAGCAGTCCGGACAGGGAGGCCGGGGAGCTGTTTTTT.

The CDR3 sequence is CNFETGADTQYF. The CDR3 coding sequence is TGCAACTTTGAGACCGGGGCAGATACGCAGTATTTT. The V gene is TRBV29-1, the J gene TRBJ2-3; possibly TRBD2 for D (5 bases). The germline CDR1 and CDR2 sequences are SQVTM and ANQGSEA. The CDR3 spans 12 residues.

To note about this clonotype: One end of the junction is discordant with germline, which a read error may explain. The CDR3 coding sequence is TGTGCCAGCACCTTAGATCCGGGGCTAGCGGGACAGCTTTTC. Amino acid sequence: CASTLDPGLAGQLF. V and J are TRBV11-2 and TRBJ2-1; 9 bases fit TRBD2. CDR3 length: 14 amino acids. Looked up from germline, CDR1 is SGHAT and CDR2 is FQNNGV.

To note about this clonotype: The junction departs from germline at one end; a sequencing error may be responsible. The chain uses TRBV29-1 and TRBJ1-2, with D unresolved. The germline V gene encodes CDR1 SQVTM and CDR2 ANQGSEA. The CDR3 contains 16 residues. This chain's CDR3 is CSVKDQVGRSRGGYTF. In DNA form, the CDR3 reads TGCAGCGTTAAAGATCAGGTGGGTCGGTCGAGAGGCGGCTACACCTTC.

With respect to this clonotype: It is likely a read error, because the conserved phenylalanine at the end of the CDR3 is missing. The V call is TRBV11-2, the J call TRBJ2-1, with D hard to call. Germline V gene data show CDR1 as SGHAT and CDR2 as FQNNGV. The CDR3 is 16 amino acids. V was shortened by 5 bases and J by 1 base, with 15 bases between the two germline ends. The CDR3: CASSDPLRSSYNEQFL. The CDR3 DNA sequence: TGTGCCAGCAGCGACCCTCTGCGAAGTTCCTACAATGAGCAGTTCCTT.

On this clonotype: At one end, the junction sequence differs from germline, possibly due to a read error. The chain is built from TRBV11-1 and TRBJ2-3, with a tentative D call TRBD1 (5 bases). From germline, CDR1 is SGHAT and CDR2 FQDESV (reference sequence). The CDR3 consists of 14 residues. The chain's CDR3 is CTSSLDRLTDTQYF. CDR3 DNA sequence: TGTACCAGCAGCTTAGACAGACTCACAGATACGCAGTATTTC.

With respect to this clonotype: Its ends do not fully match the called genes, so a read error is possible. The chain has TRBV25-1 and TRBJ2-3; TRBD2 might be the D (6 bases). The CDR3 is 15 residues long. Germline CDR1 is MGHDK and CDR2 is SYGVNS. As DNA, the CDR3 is TGTGCCAGCAGTGATGATGAGCGGAGGGAAGATATGCAGTATTTT. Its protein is CASSDDERREDMQYF.

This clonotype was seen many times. The CDR3: CASSDAGTRKQETQYF. The CDR3 DNA is TGTGCCAGCAGCGACGCCGGGACACGAAAACAAGAGACCCAGTACTTC. This sequence joins TRBV13 and TRBJ2-5; possible D gene TRBD1, 6 bases. V was shortened by 5 bases and J by 2 bases, with 18 bases between the two germline ends. Germline values: CDR1 PRHDT, CDR2 FYEKMQ (reference sequence). CDR3 length: 16 residues.

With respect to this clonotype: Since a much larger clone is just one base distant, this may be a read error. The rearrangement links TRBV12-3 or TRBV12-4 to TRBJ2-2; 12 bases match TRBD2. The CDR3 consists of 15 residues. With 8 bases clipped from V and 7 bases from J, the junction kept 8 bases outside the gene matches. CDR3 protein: CASWELAGGYGELFF. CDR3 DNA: TGTGCCAGCTGGGAGCTAGCGGGAGGGTACGGGGAGCTGTTTTTT.

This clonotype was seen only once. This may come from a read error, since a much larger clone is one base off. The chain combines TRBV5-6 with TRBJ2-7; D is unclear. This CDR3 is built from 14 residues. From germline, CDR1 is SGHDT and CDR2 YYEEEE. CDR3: CACSFRQEAYEQYF. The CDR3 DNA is TGTGCCTGCAGCTTTCGGCAGGAAGCCTACGAGCAGTACTTC.

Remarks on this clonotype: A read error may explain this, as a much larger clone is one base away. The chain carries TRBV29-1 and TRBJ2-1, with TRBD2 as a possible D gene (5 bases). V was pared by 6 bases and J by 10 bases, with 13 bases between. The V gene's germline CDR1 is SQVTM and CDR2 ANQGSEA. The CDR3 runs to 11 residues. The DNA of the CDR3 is TGCAGCGTAATGTCCGACTACGAGCAGTTCTTC. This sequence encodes CSVMSDYEQFF.

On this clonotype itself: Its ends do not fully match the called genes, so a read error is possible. As DNA, the CDR3 is TGTGCCAGTAACCAAGCGGCCGAGCAATACTTC. Translating gives CASNQAAEQYF. The chain combines TRBV11-2 with TRBJ2-7; tentatively, D is TRBD2 (5 bases). Germline CDR1 is SGHAT and CDR2 is FQNNGV. The CDR3 runs to 11 residues.

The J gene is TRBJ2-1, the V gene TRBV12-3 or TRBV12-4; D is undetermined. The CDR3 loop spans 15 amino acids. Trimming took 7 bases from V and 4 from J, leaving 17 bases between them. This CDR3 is CASKSGQSQYNEQFF. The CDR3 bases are TGTGCCAGCAAGTCCGGCCAGAGCCAATACAATGAGCAGTTCTTC.

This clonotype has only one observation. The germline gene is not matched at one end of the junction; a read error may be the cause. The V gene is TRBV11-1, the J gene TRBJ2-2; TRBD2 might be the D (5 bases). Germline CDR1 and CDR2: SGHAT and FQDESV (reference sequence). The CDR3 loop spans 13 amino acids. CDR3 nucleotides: TGTGTCAGCCAAGGAGAAGGTACCGGGGAGCTGCTATTT. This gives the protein CVSQGEGTGELLF.

The CDR3 sequence is CASSRDWTLDEQYF. The CDR3 nucleotides read TGTGCCAGCAGCCGCGACTGGACCTTGGACGAGCAGTACTTC. V is TRBV11-2 and J is TRBJ2-7, with no clear D. There are 14 residues in the CDR3. V lost 5 bases to trimming and J lost 5 bases, with 16 bases between them. Germline values: CDR1 SGHAT, CDR2 FQNNGV.

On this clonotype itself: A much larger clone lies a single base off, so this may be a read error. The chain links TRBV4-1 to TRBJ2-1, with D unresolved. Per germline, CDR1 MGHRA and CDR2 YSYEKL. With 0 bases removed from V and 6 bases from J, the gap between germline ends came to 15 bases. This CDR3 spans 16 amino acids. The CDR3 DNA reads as TGCGCCAGCAGCCAAGAGTGGTGGCCCTGGGCCAATGAGCAGTTCTTC. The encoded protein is CASSQEWWPWANEQFF.

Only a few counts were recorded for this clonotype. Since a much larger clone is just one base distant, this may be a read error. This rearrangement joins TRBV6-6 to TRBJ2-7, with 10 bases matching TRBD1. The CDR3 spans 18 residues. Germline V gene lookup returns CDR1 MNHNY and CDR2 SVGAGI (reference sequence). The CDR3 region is CASSYGYSGQGNSYEHYF. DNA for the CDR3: TGTGCCAGCAGTTACGGATACTCGGGACAGGGGAACTCCTACGAGCATTACTTC.

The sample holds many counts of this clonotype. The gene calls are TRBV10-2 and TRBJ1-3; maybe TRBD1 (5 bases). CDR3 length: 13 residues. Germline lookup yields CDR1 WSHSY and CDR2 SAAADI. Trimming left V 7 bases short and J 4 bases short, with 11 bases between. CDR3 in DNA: TGCGCCAGCATTCCGGGGGAAGGAAACACCATATATTTT. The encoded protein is CASIPGEGNTIYF.

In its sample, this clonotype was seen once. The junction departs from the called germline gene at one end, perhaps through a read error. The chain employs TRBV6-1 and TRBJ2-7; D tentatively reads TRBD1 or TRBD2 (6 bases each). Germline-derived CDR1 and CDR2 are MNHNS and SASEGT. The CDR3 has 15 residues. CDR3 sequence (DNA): TGTGCCAGCAGCAGACAAATGGGGGGCCGCTACGAGCAGTGCTTC. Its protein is CASSRQMGGRYEQCF.

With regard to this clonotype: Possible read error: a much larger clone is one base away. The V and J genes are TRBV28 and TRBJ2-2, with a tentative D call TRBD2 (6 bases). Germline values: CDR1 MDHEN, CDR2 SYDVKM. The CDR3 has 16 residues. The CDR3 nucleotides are TGTGCCAGCAGTGTCTATGGGGGTCAGAGGCCGGGGGAGCTGTCTTTT. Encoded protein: CASSVYGGQRPGELSF.

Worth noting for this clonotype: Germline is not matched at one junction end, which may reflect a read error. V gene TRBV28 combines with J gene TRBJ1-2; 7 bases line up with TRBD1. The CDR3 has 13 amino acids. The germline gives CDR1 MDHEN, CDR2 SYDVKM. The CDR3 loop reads CASSSGHQGGYNF. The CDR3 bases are TGTGCCAGCAGTTCGGGACACCAAGGGGGCTACAACTTC.

The CDR3 sequence: CASSRQGGYGYTF. The CDR3 DNA sequence: TGTGCCAGCAGTCGACAGGGAGGGTATGGCTACACCTTC. This sequence joins TRBV2 and TRBJ1-2; TRBD1 matches 7 bases. The CDR3 extends over 13 amino acids. Germline V gene lookup returns CDR1 SNHLY and CDR2 FYNNEI. V lost 5 bases, J lost 5 bases, and 5 bases stayed unmatched.